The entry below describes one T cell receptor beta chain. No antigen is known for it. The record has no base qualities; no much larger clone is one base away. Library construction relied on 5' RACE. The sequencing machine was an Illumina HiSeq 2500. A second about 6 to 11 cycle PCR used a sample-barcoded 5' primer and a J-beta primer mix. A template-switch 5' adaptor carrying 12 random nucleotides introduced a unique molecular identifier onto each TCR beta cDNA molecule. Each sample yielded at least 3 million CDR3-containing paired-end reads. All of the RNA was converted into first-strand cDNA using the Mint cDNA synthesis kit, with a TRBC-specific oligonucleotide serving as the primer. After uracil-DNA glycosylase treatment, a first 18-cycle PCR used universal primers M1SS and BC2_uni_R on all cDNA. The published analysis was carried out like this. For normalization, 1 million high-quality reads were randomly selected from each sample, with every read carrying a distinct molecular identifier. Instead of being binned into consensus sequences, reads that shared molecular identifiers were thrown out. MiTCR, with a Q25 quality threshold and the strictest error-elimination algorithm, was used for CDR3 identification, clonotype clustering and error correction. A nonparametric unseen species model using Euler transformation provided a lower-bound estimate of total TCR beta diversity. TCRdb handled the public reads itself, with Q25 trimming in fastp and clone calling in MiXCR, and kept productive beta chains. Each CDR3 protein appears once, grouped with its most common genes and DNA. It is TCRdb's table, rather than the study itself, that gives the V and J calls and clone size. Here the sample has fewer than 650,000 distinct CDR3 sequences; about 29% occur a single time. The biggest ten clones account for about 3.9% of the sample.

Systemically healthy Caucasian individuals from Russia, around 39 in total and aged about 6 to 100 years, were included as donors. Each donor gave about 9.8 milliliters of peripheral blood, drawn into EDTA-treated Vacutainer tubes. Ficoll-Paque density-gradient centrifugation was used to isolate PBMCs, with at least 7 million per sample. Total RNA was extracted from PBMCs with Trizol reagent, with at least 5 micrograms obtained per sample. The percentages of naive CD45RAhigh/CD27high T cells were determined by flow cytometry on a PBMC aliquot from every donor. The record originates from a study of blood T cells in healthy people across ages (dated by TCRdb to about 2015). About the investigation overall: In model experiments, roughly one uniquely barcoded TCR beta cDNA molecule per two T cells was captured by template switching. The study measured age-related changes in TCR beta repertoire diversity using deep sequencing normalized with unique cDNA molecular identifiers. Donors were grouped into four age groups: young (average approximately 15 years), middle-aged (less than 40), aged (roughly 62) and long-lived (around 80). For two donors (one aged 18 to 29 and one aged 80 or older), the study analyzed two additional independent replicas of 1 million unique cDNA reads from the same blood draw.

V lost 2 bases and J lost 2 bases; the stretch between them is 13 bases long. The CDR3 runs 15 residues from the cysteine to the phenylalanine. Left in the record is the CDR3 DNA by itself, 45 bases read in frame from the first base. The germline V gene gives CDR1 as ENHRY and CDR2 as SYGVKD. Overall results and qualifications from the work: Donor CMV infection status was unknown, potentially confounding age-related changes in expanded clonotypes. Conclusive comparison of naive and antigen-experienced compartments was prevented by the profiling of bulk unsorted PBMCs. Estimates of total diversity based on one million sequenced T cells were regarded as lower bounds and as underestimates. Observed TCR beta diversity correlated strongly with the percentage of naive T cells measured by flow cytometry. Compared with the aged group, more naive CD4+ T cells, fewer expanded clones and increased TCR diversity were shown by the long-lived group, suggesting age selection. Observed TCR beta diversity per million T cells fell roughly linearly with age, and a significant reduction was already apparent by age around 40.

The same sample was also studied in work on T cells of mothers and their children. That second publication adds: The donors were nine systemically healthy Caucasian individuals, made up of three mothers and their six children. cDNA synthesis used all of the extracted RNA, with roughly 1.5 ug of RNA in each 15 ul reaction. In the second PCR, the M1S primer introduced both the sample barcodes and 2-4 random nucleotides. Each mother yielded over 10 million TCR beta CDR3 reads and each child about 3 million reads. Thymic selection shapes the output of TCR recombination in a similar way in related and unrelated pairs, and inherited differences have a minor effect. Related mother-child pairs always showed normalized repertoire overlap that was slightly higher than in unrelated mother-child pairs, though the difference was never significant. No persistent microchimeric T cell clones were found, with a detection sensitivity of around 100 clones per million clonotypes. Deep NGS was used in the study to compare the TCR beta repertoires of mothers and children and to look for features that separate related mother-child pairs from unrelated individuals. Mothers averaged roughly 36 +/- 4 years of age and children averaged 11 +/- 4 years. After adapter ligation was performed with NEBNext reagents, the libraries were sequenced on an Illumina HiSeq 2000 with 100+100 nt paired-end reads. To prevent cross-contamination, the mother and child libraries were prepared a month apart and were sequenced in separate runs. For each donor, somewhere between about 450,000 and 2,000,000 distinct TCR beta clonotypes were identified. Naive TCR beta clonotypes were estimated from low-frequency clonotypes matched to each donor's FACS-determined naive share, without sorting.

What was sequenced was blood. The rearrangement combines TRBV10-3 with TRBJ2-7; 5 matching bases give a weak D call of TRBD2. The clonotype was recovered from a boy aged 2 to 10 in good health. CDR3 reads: CAISESRDPTYEQYF. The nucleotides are TGTGCCATCAGTGAGAGCCGGGATCCGACCTACGAGCAGTACTTC.